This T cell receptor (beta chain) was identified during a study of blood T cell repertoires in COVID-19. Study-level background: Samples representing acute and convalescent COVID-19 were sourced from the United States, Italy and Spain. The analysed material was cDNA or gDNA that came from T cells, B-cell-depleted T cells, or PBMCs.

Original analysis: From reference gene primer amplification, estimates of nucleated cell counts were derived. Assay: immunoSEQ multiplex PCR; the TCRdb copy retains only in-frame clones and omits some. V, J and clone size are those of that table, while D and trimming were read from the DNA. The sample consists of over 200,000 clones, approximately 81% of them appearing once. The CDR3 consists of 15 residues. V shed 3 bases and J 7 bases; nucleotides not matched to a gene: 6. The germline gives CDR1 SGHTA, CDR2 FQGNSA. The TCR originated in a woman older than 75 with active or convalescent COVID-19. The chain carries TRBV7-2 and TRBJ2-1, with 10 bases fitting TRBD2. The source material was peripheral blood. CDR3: CASSFQREGGNEQFF. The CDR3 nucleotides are TGTGCCAGCAGCTTTCAGCGGGAGGGGGGGAATGAGCAGTTCTTC.